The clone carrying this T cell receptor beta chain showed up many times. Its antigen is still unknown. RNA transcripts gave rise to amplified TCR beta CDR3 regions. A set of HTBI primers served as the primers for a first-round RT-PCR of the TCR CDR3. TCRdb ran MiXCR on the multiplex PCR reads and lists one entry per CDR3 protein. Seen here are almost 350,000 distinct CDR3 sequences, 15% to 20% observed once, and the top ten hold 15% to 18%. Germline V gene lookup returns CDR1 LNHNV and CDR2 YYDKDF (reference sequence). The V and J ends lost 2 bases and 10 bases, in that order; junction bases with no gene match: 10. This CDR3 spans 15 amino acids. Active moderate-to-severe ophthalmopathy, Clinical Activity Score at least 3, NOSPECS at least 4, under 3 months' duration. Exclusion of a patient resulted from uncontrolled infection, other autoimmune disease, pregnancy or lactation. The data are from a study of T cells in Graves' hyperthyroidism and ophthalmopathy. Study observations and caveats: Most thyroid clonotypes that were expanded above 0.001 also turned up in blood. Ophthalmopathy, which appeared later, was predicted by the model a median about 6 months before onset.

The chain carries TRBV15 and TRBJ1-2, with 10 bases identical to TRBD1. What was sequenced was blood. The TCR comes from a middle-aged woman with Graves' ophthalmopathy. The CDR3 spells CATSRTQTGQGIYTF. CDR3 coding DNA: TGTGCCACCAGCAGAACCCAAACGGGACAGGGGATCTACACCTTC.